This T cell receptor (beta chain) was observed in a study of T cells in tuberculosis. Overall study context: CD1B tetramers identified T cells specific for mycobacterial lipid GMM.

J lost 8 bases, V lost 4 bases, and 4 bases had no gene match. Looked up from germline, CDR1 is MNHNS and CDR2 is SASEGT. The CDR3 length is 12 residues. Measured with immunoSEQ multiplex PCR; TCRdb has only the in-frame clones, and not every one. Among around 49,000 clones listed, roughly 96% were seen once. Details on this clone: The antigen is undetermined.

Time point of the sample: new active TB diagnosis, blood taken before or within 7 days of starting treatment. The study, taken as a whole, reports: A GMM-specific repertoire classifier reached just under 90% accuracy, AUROC around 0.87.

Here the sequenced sample was PBMCs, taken at tuberculosis diagnosis. This clonotype was obtained from an adult with tuberculosis. V usage is TRBV6-1 and J usage is TRBJ1-1; 7 bases align to TRBD1. CDR3 in DNA: TGTGCCAGCAGTGGCTACAGGGGCGAAGCTTTCTTT. It codes for CASSGYRGEAFF.